This section outlines one T cell receptor (beta chain) sequence together with its context. The sample comes from a study of blood T cell repertoires in COVID-19. This CDR3 contains 16 residues. From germline, CDR1 is SGHVS and CDR2 FNYEAQ. V dropped 5 bases and J dropped 5 bases, with 21 bases sitting between them. Produced via immunoSEQ multiplex PCR; TCRdb's table is partial and in-frame only. The repertoire holds about 350,000 clones, with about nine tenths as singletons. Sequencing was carried out using PBMCs or T cells enriched from blood (not recorded which). This clonotype was sampled from a woman aged 30 to 39 who had been exposed to COVID-19. The V call is TRBV7-6, the J call TRBJ2-5, with D possibly matching TRBD1 (5 bases). CDR3 region: CASSLYRVQGVETQYF. CDR3 nucleotide sequence: TGTGCCAGCAGCCTGTACCGGGTCCAAGGGGTTGAGACCCAGTACTTC.